The 20 T cell receptor beta chains presented below share a single source sample, sequenced in a study of cytomegalovirus exposure and HLA in healthy donors (dated by TCRdb to about 2017). Library method: the immunoSEQ multiplex PCR assay. For the multiplex PCR, a mixture combining 60 forward primers for TCR Vbeta segments and 13 reverse primers for TCR Jbeta segments was used. What TCRdb holds here is the immuneACCESS table cut down to in-frame rearrangements. Part of the clones is not present; checked against another copy, under half of the missing clones reflect an unresolved V gene, and the others are unexplained. This sample's table has entries for some 180,000 clones. Roughly 6.7% of the sample is held by the ten biggest clonotypes. Sequencing was done on a sample of PBMCs. The receptor set was obtained from a man younger than 45 in good health and CMV-seronegative.

The chain combines TRBV10-3 with TRBJ1-1; 9 bases are shared with TRBD1. The CDR3 length is 16 residues. Trimming cost V 5 bases and J 7 bases; bases outside gene matches: 14. Germline CDR1 ENHRY, CDR2 SYGVKD. CDR3 sequence: CAISYPLDRGMSEAFF. Written as DNA, the CDR3 is TGTGCCATCAGTTACCCCCTCGACAGGGGGATGAGTGAAGCTTTCTTT.

This chain joins TRBV7-2 and TRBJ1-1; a weak D match, TRBD1 (5 bases). V was cut by 2 bases and J by 5 bases, with 9 bases left in between. The CDR3 has 13 amino acids. Germline CDR1 is SGHTA and CDR2 is FQGNSA. The CDR3 sequence is CASSLQGRTEAFF. In DNA, the CDR3 is TGTGCCAGCAGCTTACAGGGAAGGACTGAAGCTTTCTTT.

On this clone itself: Germline is not matched at one junction end, which may reflect a read error. The V call is TRBV30, the J call TRBJ2-7; TRBD2 is a possible D gene (6 bases). The CDR3 spans 16 residues. CDR1 GTSNPN and CDR2 SVGIG come from the germline V gene (reference sequence). CDR3 sequence (DNA): TGTGCCGGGAGGCTTCGGGGTGTACCCGGATCCTACGAGCAGTACTTC. As protein: CAGRLRGVPGSYEQYF.

CDR3 region: CASSSTTGKYGYTF. The DNA of the CDR3 is TGTGCCAGCAGCTCTACGACAGGGAAGTATGGCTACACCTTC. The chain joins TRBV11-3 to TRBJ1-2; TRBD1 aligns across 7 bases. J gave up 5 bases and V 4 bases, and 7 bases lay outside the gene matches. Germline CDR1 and CDR2: SGHNT and YENEEA. CDR3 length: 14 amino acids.

The chain carries TRBV9 and TRBJ2-2, with TRBD2 matching 12 bases. Germline trimming cut 5 bases from V and 7 bases from J; bases unmatched to any gene: 12. The germline V gene encodes CDR1 SGDLS and CDR2 YYNGEE. The CDR3 length is 17 residues. The CDR3 spells CASSPGLAGTQFGELFF. The CDR3 region has the DNA TGTGCCAGCAGTCCAGGACTAGCGGGAACTCAATTCGGGGAGCTGTTTTTT.

The V and J genes are TRBV27 and TRBJ1-1, with 9 bases fitting TRBD1. The CDR3 is 13 amino acids. Germline trimming cut 3 bases from V and 10 bases from J; bases unmatched to any gene: 6. Germline CDR1 and CDR2: MNHEY and SMNVEV (reference sequence). The CDR3 loop is CASSFIQGARAFF. CDR3 nucleotide sequence: TGTGCCAGCAGTTTCATACAGGGGGCCAGAGCTTTCTTT.

V and J are TRBV9 and TRBJ2-1; TRBD2 might be the D (5 bases). The CDR3 totals 15 residues. Deletions cut 3 bases from V and 3 bases from J, with 13 bases between. The germline V gene has CDR1 SGDLS and CDR2 YYNGEE. This chain's CDR3 is CASSGVAIDYNEQFF. CDR3 nucleotide sequence: TGTGCCAGCAGCGGGGTAGCGATAGACTACAATGAGCAGTTCTTC.

V gene TRBV7-9 combines with J gene TRBJ2-3; no clear D gene. Germline CDR1 and CDR2: SEHNR and FQNEAQ (reference sequence). The CDR3 is made up of 16 amino acids. V lost 5 bases, J lost 0 bases, and 15 bases lay in between. CDR3 nucleotides: TGTGCCAGCAGCAGTCTAGTGGCCACTAGCACAGATACGCAGTATTTT. This encodes CASSSLVATSTDTQYF.

The gene calls are TRBV18 and TRBJ2-2, with TRBD2 matching 13 bases. The trim removed 2 bases at V and 6 bases at J, leaving 9 bases unmatched. This CDR3 contains 18 residues. Germline V gene lookup returns CDR1 KGHSH and CDR2 LQKENI. The CDR3 DNA reads TGTGCCAGCTCACCAGTGACTAGCGGGGGGTCTACGTCCGGGGAGCTGTTTTTT. Translating gives CASSPVTSGGSTSGELFF.

The V call is TRBV27, the J call TRBJ2-7; D is unclear. The germline CDR1 and CDR2 sequences are MNHEY and SMNVEV (reference sequence). This CDR3 spans 11 amino acids. Trimming cost V 5 bases and J 3 bases, with 5 bases left between them. The CDR3 DNA reads as TGTGCCAGCAGTAACAACTACGAGCAGTACTTC. Protein: CASSNNYEQYF.

The rearrangement joins TRBV7-8 to TRBJ2-3, with D possibly being TRBD2 (6 bases). Trimming took 5 bases from V and 4 from J, leaving 13 bases between them. The CDR3 has 14 amino acids. Germline lookup yields CDR1 SGHVS and CDR2 FQNEAQ. The CDR3 DNA reads TGTGCCAGCAGCGGGGGGACCCCCCCAGATACGCAGTATTTT. Protein sequence: CASSGGTPPDTQYF. Full variable domain (remainder filled in from reference TRBV7-8 and TRBJ2-3): GAGVSQSPRYKVAKRGQDVALRCDPISGHVSLFWYQQALGQGPEFLTYFQNEAQLDKSGLPSDRFFAERPEGSVSTLKIQRTQQEDSAVYLCASSGGTPPDTQYFGPGTRLTVL.

This chain links TRBV11-3 with TRBJ2-7; D is unclear. Trimming left V 3 bases short and J 3 bases short, with 3 bases between. This CDR3 is built from 11 residues. Germline V gene data show CDR1 as SGHNT and CDR2 as YENEEA. The CDR3 is CASSFYYEQYF. The CDR3 DNA follows: TGTGCCAGCAGCTTTTACTACGAGCAGTACTTC.

This chain connects TRBV7-6 to TRBJ2-7; D is possibly TRBD1 (5 bases). V was trimmed by 0 bases and J by 2 bases, leaving 11 bases between them. The CDR3 extends over 15 amino acids. CDR1 and CDR2 from the germline V gene are SGHVS and FNYEAQ. This chain's CDR3 is CASSLAQGGPYEQYF. The CDR3 DNA reads TGTGCCAGCAGCTTAGCCCAGGGTGGCCCCTACGAGCAGTACTTC.

The V gene is TRBV7-2, the J gene TRBJ1-1; TRBD1 is a possible D gene (5 bases). The ends were cut back, 4 bases at V and 4 bases at J, with 16 bases in the middle. This CDR3 is 15 amino acids long. Germline values: CDR1 SGHTA, CDR2 FQGNSA. CDR3 region: CASSSLRGGFTEAFF. The CDR3 bases are TGTGCCAGCAGCTCCCTCCGGGGGGGATTCACTGAAGCTTTCTTT.

The V call is TRBV30, the J call TRBJ2-4, with 10 bases matching TRBD1. The junction had 8 bases not matched to a gene; V was cut back by 0 bases and J by 9 bases. The CDR3 spans 15 residues. Germline CDR1 reads GTSNPN; CDR2 reads SVGIG (reference sequence). The CDR3: CAWSVWDRGFSIQYF. In DNA form, the CDR3 reads TGTGCCTGGAGTGTATGGGACAGGGGTTTTAGCATTCAGTACTTC.

The chain carries TRBV7-2 and TRBJ2-3; 7 bases align to TRBD1. The J segment lost 0 bases and the V segment lost 3 bases, leaving 0 bases of the junction unmatched. Germline assignment: CDR1 SGHTA and CDR2 FQGNSA. This CDR3 region has 14 residues. The CDR3 loop reads CASSLTGSTDTQYF. For the CDR3, the DNA is TGTGCCAGCAGCTTGACAGGGAGCACAGATACGCAGTATTTT.

The rearrangement uses TRBV10-1 and TRBJ1-4; TRBD1 aligns across 9 bases. CDR3 length: 15 amino acids. Germline V gene sequence: CDR1 WNHNN, CDR2 SYGVQD (reference sequence). V was pared by 6 bases and J by 8 bases, with 10 bases of the junction left unmatched. The CDR3 sequence: CASSPGGQGGEKLFF. In nucleotides, the CDR3 is TGCGCCAGCAGCCCGGGGGGACAGGGAGGCGAAAAACTGTTTTTT.

The chain links TRBV7-8 to TRBJ2-7; D perhaps matches TRBD2 (6 bases). The V gene lost 1 base and the J gene lost 6 bases, with 13 bases spanning the gap. The CDR3 spans 14 residues. The germline V gene encodes CDR1 SGHVS and CDR2 FQNEAQ. The CDR3 coding sequence is TGTGCCAGCAGCTTAGATGGAGGGTACGGCGAGCAGTACTTC. Encoded protein: CASSLDGGYGEQYF.

The chain couples TRBV4-2 to TRBJ1-2; D is possibly TRBD1 (5 bases). V was pared by 4 bases and J by 0 bases, with 18 bases between. CDR3 length: 17 amino acids. The germline CDR1 and CDR2 sequences are LGHNA and YNFKEQ. The CDR3 DNA sequence: TGTGCCAGCAGCCCTTCGGCGGGACGGATCACTAACTATGGCTACACCTTC. This sequence encodes CASSPSAGRITNYGYTF.

As to this clone: Germline and junction disagree at one end, which may indicate a read error. The gene calls are TRBV18 and TRBJ2-1; TRBD1 agrees at 8 bases. CDR3 length equals 16 residues. Germline V gene sequence: CDR1 KGHSH, CDR2 LQKENI. The CDR3, as DNA: TGTGCCGGCTCACCGCGGGGACAGGCTTCCTACAATGAGCAGTTCTTC. Protein sequence: CAGSPRGQASYNEQFF.